The rows below give T cell receptor beta chains drawn from one sample of a study of T cells in Graves' hyperthyroidism and ophthalmopathy. In TCRdb, the multiplex PCR reads were re-called with MiXCR into one record per CDR3 protein. The table has around 480,000 distinct CDR3 sequences, about an eighth seen once. Source material: blood. These receptors all stem from a woman under 30 with Graves' hyperthyroidism. Both conserved end residues are part of each CDR3. The D gene is left open where the match is weak. Clone size appears in some rows only: once, few, many, or a class for an expanded clone.

d_gene,abundance,j_gene,v_gene,CDR3nt,CDR3aa
-,few,TRBJ2-1,TRBV19,TGTGCCAGTAGTAAAATTGGGGGTCCCTACAATGAGCAGTTCTTC,CASSKIGGPYNEQFF
TRBD1,many,TRBJ1-2,TRBV25-1,TGTGCCAGCAGTGAATCGGGTGACAGGGGAGGCTATGGCTACACCTTC,CASSESGDRGGYGYTF
-,few,TRBJ1-2,TRBV6-1,TGTGCCAGCAGTTATGGGACACCACAAGATTATGGCTACACCTTC,CASSYGTPQDYGYTF
-,-,TRBJ1-3,TRBV6-5,TGTGCCAGCAGTTACTCAGGGTCCCGGCACACCATATATTTT,CASSYSGSRHTIYF
TRBD2,few,TRBJ2-1,TRBV6-2/TRBV6-3,TGTGCCAGCAACCCACTAGCGGGGGGGATTTACAATGAGCAGTTCTTC,CASNPLAGGIYNEQFF
TRBD2,few,TRBJ2-1,TRBV10-3,TGTGCCATCAGTGAGACTCCGGGACTAGCGGGAGGGCAACCGGGCGAGCAGTTCTTC,CAISETPGLAGGQPGEQFF
TRBD2,-,TRBJ2-5,TRBV6-1,TGTGCCAGCACCGGACTAGCGGGAGGGGGAGAGACCCAGTGCTTC,CASTGLAGGGETQCF
TRBD1,many,TRBJ1-4,TRBV6-1,TGTGCCAGCAGCCGCGGGACAGGGCATGAAAAACTGTTTTTT,CASSRGTGHEKLFF
TRBD2,many,TRBJ2-1,TRBV20-1,TGCAGTGCTAGAGACCAAGCGGGAGAAGGTTACAATGAGCAGTTCTTC,CSARDQAGEGYNEQFF
-,-,TRBJ2-4,TRBV6-1,TGTGCCAGCAGCTACCCGGGAGATAGCATTCAGTACTTC,CASSYPGDSIQYF
-,-,TRBJ2-2,TRBV27,TGTGCCAGCAGTTTCGGCCTTACCGGGGAGCTGTTTTTT,CASSFGLTGELFF
-,many,TRBJ2-1,TRBV27,TGTGCCAGCAGTCCGATTGGGAATGAGCAGTTCTTC,CASSPIGNEQFF
TRBD2,many,TRBJ2-2,TRBV7-2,TGTGCCAGCAGTCTGACTAGCGGTAACACCGGGGAGCTGTTTTTT,CASSLTSGNTGELFF
TRBD1,few,TRBJ1-5,TRBV9,TGTGCCAGCAGTCCCGGGGGGGGCAGGGGGCGCCTTCAGCCCCAGCATTTT,CASSPGGGRGRLQPQHF
-,-,TRBJ2-7,TRBV5-1,TGCGCCAGCAGCTTGGAGGGAATCAGGAGCTCCTACGAGCAGTACTTC,CASSLEGIRSSYEQYF
-,-,TRBJ2-5,TRBV4-1,TGCGCCAGCAGCCAAGAAGGCAAAGCGGAGACCCAGTACTTC,CASSQEGKAETQYF
-,many,TRBJ1-1,TRBV19,TGTGCCAGTAGTATAGGGGCAGGGAAAGGAGGAGCTTTCTTT,CASSIGAGKGGAFF
-,-,TRBJ1-2,TRBV12-3/TRBV12-4,TGTGCCAGCAGTCTTCGGGGGGACGCATATGGCTACACCTTC,CASSLRGDAYGYTF
TRBD2,many,TRBJ2-1,TRBV29-1,TGCAGCGTTGAAGAAAGGCCTAGCGGGAAAGTCCCCAATGAGCAGTTCTTC,CSVEERPSGKVPNEQFF
TRBD1,-,TRBJ1-1,TRBV6-1,TGTGCCAGCAGACCACCCTCAGGGGGCGCGCTGTTTACTGAAGCTTTCTTT,CASRPPSGGALFTEAFF
TRBD2,many,TRBJ2-7,TRBV20-1,TGCAGTGCGGGCCCAGCTCATAGCGGGACCCTCGAGCAGTACTTC,CSAGPAHSGTLEQYF
TRBD1,many,TRBJ2-1,TRBV11-2,TGTGCCAGCAGCCCCCGGGACAGGGCCTACAATGAGCAGTTCTTC,CASSPRDRAYNEQFF
-,-,TRBJ1-1,TRBV28,TGTGCCAGCAGTTTGGGGGGCCAGAGGACTGAAGCTTTCTTT,CASSLGGQRTEAFF
-,-,TRBJ2-7,TRBV7-3,TGTGCCAGCAGCTTACTGGATGGCGAGCAGTACTTC,CASSLLDGEQYF
TRBD2,many,TRBJ2-7,TRBV18,TGTGCCAGCTCACGGACTAGCGGGCCTTACGAGCAGTACTTC,CASSRTSGPYEQYF
TRBD1,-,TRBJ2-1,TRBV9,TGTGCCAGCAGCGTCGCCGGGACAGGGGTTGTTGGCGAGCAGTTCTTC,CASSVAGTGVVGEQFF
-,-,TRBJ1-2,TRBV7-9,TGTGCCAGCAGCTTAGCGGAAGGCTACACCTTC,CASSLAEGYTF
-,many,TRBJ1-1,TRBV3-1,TGTGCCAGCAGCCAAGGCCGGGGAGCTGAAGCTTTCTTT,CASSQGRGAEAFF
TRBD2,many,TRBJ2-1,TRBV7-8,TGTGCCAGCAGCTTGTCCGGGACTAGCATCAATGAGCAGTTCTTC,CASSLSGTSINEQFF
TRBD2,few,TRBJ2-7,TRBV14,TGTGCCAGCAGCCAAGATCTAAGCGGGAGGCCCTACTACGAGCAGTACTTC,CASSQDLSGRPYYEQYF
-,many,TRBJ1-1,TRBV12-3/TRBV12-4,TGTGCCAGCATAATGGGCAGCGCAAACACTGAAGCTTTCTTT,CASIMGSANTEAFF
-,many,TRBJ1-1,TRBV10-3,TGTGCCATCAGTTGGGGGGGCACTGAAGCTTTCTTT,CAISWGGTEAFF
TRBD1,few,TRBJ1-1,TRBV20-1,TGCAGTGCTATTCCGGGACAGATGAACACTGAAGCTTTCTTT,CSAIPGQMNTEAFF
-,-,TRBJ1-2,TRBV25-1,TGTGCCAGCAGTGAATTGGCAGGCCGCTATGGCTACACCTTC,CASSELAGRYGYTF
TRBD1,many,TRBJ1-2,TRBV7-9,TGTGCCAGCAGCGTGGGACAGGAGGATCCCTATGGCTACACCTTC,CASSVGQEDPYGYTF
TRBD2,-,TRBJ2-3,TRBV27,TGTGCCAGCAGTCACCGGAGTAGCGGGAATGCAGATACGCAGTATTTT,CASSHRSSGNADTQYF
TRBD1,many,TRBJ1-6,TRBV7-2,TGTGCCAGCAGCCGAGACAGGGAACTTGCACCCCTCCACTTT,CASSRDRELAPLHF
TRBD1,many,TRBJ1-2,TRBV12-3/TRBV12-4,TGTGCCAGCAGTAACTACCGGGACAGGAGTCACTATGGCTACACCTTC,CASSNYRDRSHYGYTF
TRBD2,many,TRBJ2-1,TRBV24-1,TGTGCCACCGCGGGGGGCGGGAGCTCCTACAATGAGCAGTTCTTC,CATAGGGSSYNEQFF
-,few,TRBJ1-1,TRBV19,TGTGCCAGTAGTTCTCAGGGGTGGTCCACTGAAGCTTTCTTT,CASSSQGWSTEAFF
TRBD1,few,TRBJ2-2,TRBV6-1,TGTGCCAGCAGTGCTTACAGGGGGACGGTCCTTCACACCGGGGAGCTGTTTTTT,CASSAYRGTVLHTGELFF
-,few,TRBJ1-1,TRBV7-3,TGTGCCAGCAGCTCCACGGCGGACACTGAAGCTTTCTTT,CASSSTADTEAFF
TRBD1,few,TRBJ1-5,TRBV6-1,TGTGCCAGCAGTGGACAGGGTTTAGCTGGGAGCAATCAGCCCCAGCATTTT,CASSGQGLAGSNQPQHF
-,many,TRBJ1-6,TRBV12-3/TRBV12-4,TGTGCCAGCACCCAACAGGGATCCTATAATTCACCCCTCCACTTT,CASTQQGSYNSPLHF
-,many,TRBJ1-1,TRBV3-1,TGTGCCAGCAGCCTCTCGACCCTGATCATGAACACTGAAGCTTTCTTT,CASSLSTLIMNTEAFF
TRBD2,few,TRBJ2-1,TRBV3-1,TGTGCCAGCAGCCCGCCGGGACTAGCGGGAAACAATGAGCAGTTCTTC,CASSPPGLAGNNEQFF
-,-,TRBJ1-1,TRBV7-9,TGTGCCAGCAGCTTAGGGGGGGGGGGGGCTCCTAACACTGAAGCTTTCTTT,CASSLGGGGAPNTEAFF
-,-,TRBJ2-1,TRBV27,TGTGCCAGCAGCCTTTCTAGTATACCCTACAATGAGCAGTTCTTC,CASSLSSIPYNEQFF
TRBD2,few,TRBJ2-3,TRBV5-1,TGCGCCAGCAGCTTGGAGGGACTAGCGGGAGCGATAGATACGCAGTATTTT,CASSLEGLAGAIDTQYF
TRBD1,many,TRBJ1-2,TRBV6-5,TGTGCCAGCAGTCGCGATGACAGGGGTGGCTACACCTTC,CASSRDDRGGYTF
-,many,TRBJ2-1,TRBV2,TGTGCCAGCGGCCTCTCCTACAATGAGCAGTTCTTC,CASGLSYNEQFF
-,many,TRBJ1-1,TRBV5-6,TGTGCCAGCAGCTTCGACAGGACGAACACTGAAGCTTTCTTT,CASSFDRTNTEAFF
TRBD1,-,TRBJ1-2,TRBV29-1,TGCAGCGTTGAAGATCTATTAGGCGGACAGGGGAGTAACTATGGCTACACCTTC,CSVEDLLGGQGSNYGYTF
-,-,TRBJ1-5,TRBV28,TGTGCCGGGGCCACGGTCAGCAATCAGCCCCAGCATTTT,CAGATVSNQPQHF
TRBD2,many,TRBJ2-1,TRBV20-1,TGCAGTGCTAGCCCCCTCGGACTAGTCAATGAGCAGTTCTTC,CSASPLGLVNEQFF